Below are 29 T cell receptor beta chains sequenced from a single sample in a study of vaccination and CD4 T cells after COVID-19. TCRdb itself ran the PCR reads through MiXCR, one entry per CDR3 protein. Of approximately 20,000 distinct CDR3 sequences listed, approximately 65% are singletons. This material consisted of CD4+ T cells from blood, taken before SARS-CoV-2 vaccination. These receptors all stem from a human donor who had recovered from COVID-19.

This chain links TRBV7-3 with TRBJ2-2, with D unclear. Between the trimmed V and J ends, which lost 2 bases and 1 base, there was a span of 5 bases. CDR3 size: 14 residues. CDR1 SGHTA and CDR2 FQGTGA come from the germline V gene. As DNA, the CDR3 is TGTGCCAGCAGCTTAGACGGGAACACCGGGGAGCTGTTTTTT. It translates to CASSLDGNTGELFF.

This chain uses TRBV6-1 with TRBJ1-1; D is unclear. The length of the CDR3 is 13 residues. Trimming took off 5 bases at V and 2 bases at J, with 9 bases between the two ends. Germline assignment: CDR1 MNHNS and CDR2 SASEGT. As DNA, the CDR3 is TGTGCCAGCAGTACCCCCAGAAACACTGAAGCTTTCTTT. Amino acid sequence: CASSTPRNTEAFF.

As regards this clonotype: Relative to the germline gene, one junction end is altered; a read error may explain this. The rearrangement uses TRBV19 and TRBJ1-5; tentative D call: TRBD1 (5 bases). The germline CDR1 and CDR2 sequences are LNHDA and SQIVND (reference sequence). The CDR3 totals 16 residues. DNA of the CDR3: TGTGCCAGTAGCCGATCGGGGGATCATAGCAATCAGCCCCGGCATTTT. It yields the protein CASSRSGDHSNQPRHF. The full variable domain, with the rest looked up from reference TRBV19 and TRBJ1-5, is DGGITQSPKYLFRKEGQNVTLSCEQNLNHDAMYWYRQDPGQGLRLIYYSQIVNDFQKGDIAEGYSVSREKKESFPLTVTSAQKNPTAFYLCASSRSGDHSNQPRHFGDGTRLSIL.

The chain employs TRBV19 and TRBJ2-3; 8 nucleotides line up with TRBD2. V gave up 5 bases and J gave up 6 bases; unmatched junction bases: 7. CDR1 and CDR2 from the germline V gene are LNHDA and SQIVND (reference sequence). The CDR3 is made up of 14 amino acids. In DNA form, the CDR3 reads TGTGCCAGTAGTTCGGCGGGACTAGTTGATACGCAGTATTTT. Its translation: CASSSAGLVDTQYF.

This chain connects TRBV12-3 or TRBV12-4 to TRBJ1-1; TRBD1 might be the D (5 bases). V was pared by 3 bases and J by 4 bases, with 15 bases between. The CDR3 length is 15 residues. The CDR3 DNA reads TGTGCCAGCAGTTTCCGGGGGGAGTATGGCACTGAAGCTTTCTTT. It translates to CASSFRGEYGTEAFF.

The rearrangement uses TRBV15 and TRBJ2-7; a possible D gene is TRBD1 (5 bases). This CDR3 is 14 amino acids long. V gave up 0 bases and J gave up 4 bases, with 10 bases separating them. Germline V gives CDR1 LNHNV, CDR2 YYDKDF (reference sequence). CDR3 in amino acids: CATSREAGQYEQYF. CDR3 sequence (DNA): TGTGCCACCAGCAGAGAAGCAGGGCAGTACGAGCAGTACTTC.

The genes are TRBV20-1 and TRBJ1-5; D is unclear. The CDR3 is 13 amino acids. Germline loops: CDR1 DFQATT, CDR2 SNEGSKA (reference sequence). Trimming removed 3 bases from V and 3 bases from J, with 9 bases in between. The CDR3 DNA sequence: TGCAGTGCTAGCCGATTTTACAATCAGCCCCAGCATTTT. It codes for CSASRFYNQPQHF.

This clonotype was seen more than once but under ten times. This chain uses TRBV20-1 with TRBJ1-4; D ambiguous. The CDR3 length is 11 residues. Germline CDR1 reads DFQATT; CDR2 reads SNEGSKA (reference sequence). V was pared by 3 bases and J by 7 bases, with 6 bases between. Here the CDR3 reads CSARRAEKLFF. For the CDR3, the DNA is TGCAGTGCTAGGAGGGCTGAAAAACTGTTTTTT.

Relative to its sample, this clonotype is medium-sized. The chain combines TRBV12-3 or TRBV12-4 with TRBJ1-2; tentatively, D is TRBD1 (6 bases). CDR3 length: 14 amino acids. Trimming took 8 bases from V and 4 from J, leaving 17 bases between them. In DNA, the CDR3 is TGTGCCAGCCACCCGGGGGGAGGGGGCTATGGCTACACCTTC. This translates into CASHPGGGGYGYTF.

V and J are TRBV7-9 and TRBJ2-2; a possible D gene is TRBD1 (5 bases). V shed 4 bases and J shed 2 bases, with 23 bases lying between them. Germline CDR1 reads SEHNR; CDR2 reads FQNEAQ (reference sequence). CDR3 length equals 19 residues. This CDR3 is CASSSPQKHRPLNTGELFF. CDR3 nucleotide sequence: TGTGCCAGCAGCTCCCCCCAAAAACACAGGCCGCTAAACACCGGGGAGCTGTTTTTT.

The V gene is TRBV25-1, the J gene TRBJ2-7; 14 nucleotides line up with TRBD2. Trimming at V came to 4 bases and at J to 6 bases, leaving 5 bases not matched to a gene. The germline V gene has CDR1 MGHDK and CDR2 SYGVNS. The CDR3 is made up of 15 amino acids. CDR3 nucleotides: TGTGCCAGCAGTGCATGGGGACTAGCGGGAGTCGAGCAGTACTTC. The encoded protein is CASSAWGLAGVEQYF.

Worth noting for this clonotype: At one end, the junction sequence differs from germline, possibly due to a read error. The J gene is TRBJ2-7, the V gene TRBV7-9; possible D gene TRBD2, 6 bases. The CDR3 has 16 residues. The germline V gene has CDR1 SEHNR and CDR2 FQNEAQ (reference sequence). The CDR3 reads CASSPIPGGVTYKQYF. DNA for the CDR3: TGTGCCAGCAGCCCTATACCTGGCGGGGTCACCTACAAGCAGTACTTC.

The J gene is TRBJ1-6, the V gene TRBV5-4; D uncertain. The CDR3 is made up of 14 amino acids. Germline-derived CDR1 and CDR2 are SGHNT and YYREEE (reference sequence). The V and J ends lost 4 bases and 3 bases respectively, with 8 bases between them. CDR3 DNA: TGTGCCAGCAGCGCCCGGGACTATAATTCACCCCTCCACTTT. This translates into CASSARDYNSPLHF.

V is TRBV28 and J is TRBJ1-5; 7 positions match TRBD1. Per germline, CDR1 MDHEN and CDR2 SYDVKM. The CDR3 length is 14 residues. V lost 6 bases and J lost 3; bases outside the gene matches: 5. CDR3 loop: CASREQGPNQPQHF. The CDR3 bases are TGTGCCAGCAGAGAACAGGGGCCCAATCAGCCCCAGCATTTT.

This clonotype is a singleton in its sample. The V call is TRBV7-8, the J call TRBJ2-2; unclear D gene. The V gene lost 5 bases and the J gene lost 1 base, with 14 bases spanning the gap. The germline CDR1 and CDR2 sequences are SGHVS and FQNEAQ. This CDR3 is 16 amino acids long. For the CDR3, the DNA is TGTGCCAGCAGCCCACGTCCTGCTATGAACACCGGGGAGCTGTTTTTT. Translated, it gives CASSPRPAMNTGELFF. Complete variable domain (other parts from reference TRBV7-8 and TRBJ2-2): GAGVSQSPRYKVAKRGQDVALRCDPISGHVSLFWYQQALGQGPEFLTYFQNEAQLDKSGLPSDRFFAERPEGSVSTLKIQRTQQEDSAVYLCASSPRPAMNTGELFFGEGSRLTVL.

The chain carries TRBV7-2 and TRBJ2-7; D is ambiguous. V lost 5 bases and J lost 2, with 10 bases in between. This CDR3 region has 13 residues. Germline CDR1 is SGHTA and CDR2 is FQGNSA. CDR3 region: CASSRQATYEQYF. The CDR3 nucleotides are TGTGCCAGCAGCCGCCAGGCGACCTACGAGCAGTACTTC. The whole variable domain, remainder taken from reference TRBV7-2 and TRBJ2-7, is GAGVSQSPSNKVTEKGKDVELRCDPISGHTALYWYRQSLGQGLEFLIYFQGNSAPDKSGLPSDRFSAERTGGSVSTLTIQRTQQEDSAVYLCASSRQATYEQYFGPGTRLTVT.

The chain joins TRBV30 to TRBJ1-2; D ambiguous. Germline V gene data show CDR1 as GTSNPN and CDR2 as SVGIG (reference sequence). Trimming took off 2 bases at V and 7 bases at J, with 11 bases between the two ends. This CDR3 is 12 amino acids long. Here the CDR3 DNA reads TGTGCCTGGAGTAAACAGCTAGGTGGCTACACCTTC. This gives the protein CAWSKQLGGYTF.

Only a few counts were recorded for this clonotype. The V gene is TRBV2, the J gene TRBJ2-3, with D possibly matching TRBD1 (7 bases). V shed 8 bases and J shed 9 bases, with 18 bases lying between them. Germline assignment: CDR1 SNHLY and CDR2 FYNNEI. The length of the CDR3 is 13 residues. CDR3: CASRQGGVETQYF. The DNA for the CDR3 is TGTGCCAGCCGCCAGGGGGGAGTCGAGACGCAGTATTTT.

The chain combines TRBV6-4 with TRBJ2-2; TRBD2 matches 7 bases. Germline-derived CDR1 and CDR2 are MRHNA and SNTAGT. This CDR3 spans 16 amino acids. Germline trimming cut 2 bases from V and 6 bases from J; bases unmatched to any gene: 9. The CDR3 loop reads CASSDTPSGDPGELFF. DNA of the CDR3: TGTGCCAGCAGTGACACCCCAAGCGGGGACCCCGGGGAGCTGTTTTTT.

The chain has TRBV20-1 and TRBJ2-5, with 12 bases lining up with TRBD2. V trimming: 0 bases; J trimming: 4 bases; junction bases outside the gene matches: 3. Per germline, CDR1 DFQATT and CDR2 SNEGSKA (reference sequence). This CDR3 comprises 15 residues. The CDR3 DNA is TGCAGTGCTAGAGACCCTAGCGGGAGGGGAGAGACCCAGTACTTC. The encoded protein is CSARDPSGRGETQYF.

In its sample, this clonotype was seen a few times. This chain connects TRBV4-1 to TRBJ2-2; TRBD1 aligns across 12 bases. CDR1 is MGHRA and CDR2 is YSYEKL in the germline V gene. CDR3 length: 18 residues. V dropped 2 bases and J dropped 7; count of bases not matched to a gene: 11. CDR3: CASSQRPGQGATGGELFF. The DNA of the CDR3 is TGCGCCAGCAGCCAAAGACCGGGACAGGGGGCTACGGGCGGGGAGCTGTTTTTT.

This rearrangement joins TRBV27 to TRBJ1-1; 9 bases match TRBD1. From germline, CDR1 is MNHEY and CDR2 SMNVEV (reference sequence). The CDR3 is made up of 15 amino acids. Trimming cost V 5 bases and J 1 base; bases outside gene matches: 5. The CDR3 DNA follows: TGTGCCAGCAGTACTCGACAGGGGGGGAACACTGAAGCTTTCTTT. Protein sequence: CASSTRQGGNTEAFF.

This clonotype was seen a few times. This chain joins TRBV20-1 and TRBJ1-1; perhaps TRBD1 as D (5 bases). This CDR3 has 15 amino acids. Germline V lookup: CDR1 DFQATT, CDR2 SNEGSKA (reference sequence). V lost 6 bases and J lost 2, with 19 bases in between. The CDR3 loop reads CSAQTAYLVNTEAFF. In DNA form, the CDR3 reads TGCAGTGCGCAGACAGCTTACTTAGTAAACACTGAAGCTTTCTTT.

Only a few counts were recorded for this clonotype. The V gene is TRBV27, the J gene TRBJ1-1; tentative D call: TRBD1 (5 bases). The CDR3 is made up of 16 amino acids. The germline CDR1 and CDR2 sequences are MNHEY and SMNVEV (reference sequence). Trimming took off 3 bases at V and 0 bases at J, with 14 bases between the two ends. CDR3 sequence: CASSFQDWTMNTEAFF. CDR3 nucleotide sequence: TGTGCCAGCAGTTTTCAGGATTGGACAATGAACACTGAAGCTTTCTTT.

The chain combines TRBV27 with TRBJ2-1, with D possibly called TRBD1 or TRBD2 (5 bases each). The CDR3 loop spans 17 amino acids. Germline V gives CDR1 MNHEY, CDR2 SMNVEV (reference sequence). V lost 6 bases and J 6 bases, leaving 24 bases between the germline ends. CDR3 loop: CASSYRDVTQERNEQFF. The CDR3 coding sequence is TGTGCCAGCAGCTATCGGGACGTAACCCAGGAGCGCAATGAGCAGTTCTTC.

The V gene is TRBV6-2 or TRBV6-3, the J gene TRBJ2-4; D not certain. Germline CDR1 MNHEY, CDR2 SVGEGT. V was cut by 4 bases and J by 2 bases, with 12 bases left in between. There are 15 residues in the CDR3. The CDR3 loop is CASSSTMGSKNIQYF. CDR3 DNA sequence: TGTGCCAGCAGTTCGACCATGGGATCCAAAAACATTCAGTACTTC.

This rearrangement joins TRBV7-9 to TRBJ1-3; 8 nucleotides align to TRBD1. CDR3 length: 15 residues. Germline loops: CDR1 SEHNR, CDR2 FQNEAQ (reference sequence). V lost 5 bases, J lost 0 bases, and 3 bases stayed unmatched. This chain's CDR3 is CASSKTGASGNTIYF. In nucleotides, the CDR3 is TGTGCCAGCAGCAAGACAGGGGCCTCTGGAAACACCATATATTTT. Full variable domain (remainder filled in from reference TRBV7-9 and TRBJ1-3): DTGVSQNPRHKITKRGQNVTFRCDPISEHNRLYWYRQTLGQGPEFLTYFQNEAQLEKSRLLSDRFSAERPKGSFSTLEIQRTEQGDSAMYLCASSKTGASGNTIYFGEGSWLTVV.

The chain combines TRBV27 with TRBJ2-7; D is possibly TRBD2 (6 bases). This CDR3 contains 15 residues. The germline V gene encodes CDR1 MNHEY and CDR2 SMNVEV (reference sequence). V lost 5 bases and J lost 0, with 14 bases in between. CDR3: CASSTRRADSYEQYF. The CDR3 nucleotides are TGTGCCAGCAGTACCCGGAGGGCGGACTCCTACGAGCAGTACTTC.

The gene calls are TRBV12-3 or TRBV12-4 and TRBJ1-1, with D possibly TRBD1 on 5 matching bases. CDR3 length equals 14 residues. V was clipped by 5 bases and J by 8 bases, with 18 bases between them. In DNA, the CDR3 is TGTGCCAGCAGTCCCTTAGGAGGAGGGGCGGAAGCTTTCTTT. As protein: CASSPLGGGAEAFF.